Below are 12 T cell receptor beta chains sequenced from a single sample in a study of blood T cell repertoires in COVID-19. Here immunoSEQ multiplex PCR was the method, and the copy in TCRdb shows in-frame clones only, minus some. The sample has approximately 480,000 clones; roughly nine tenths are singletons. The sequenced sample consisted of peripheral blood. The receptors come from a man aged 18-30 years with COVID-19, enrolled during active disease.

The rearrangement joins TRBV5-6 to TRBJ2-4; possibly TRBD1 for D (5 bases). Germline loops: CDR1 SGHDT, CDR2 YYEEEE. The CDR3 sequence is 17 residues long. Deletions cut 4 bases from V and 6 bases from J, with 23 bases between. CDR3 in DNA: TGTGCCAGCAGCCTGGAAGTACGTGGGGCGAGTGCAAACATTCAGTACTTC. It encodes CASSLEVRGASANIQYF. Based on the CDR3 plus reference TRBV5-6 and TRBJ2-4, the full variable domain is DAGVTQSPTHLIKTRGQQVTLRCSPKSGHDTVSWYQQALGQGPQFIFQYYEEEERQRGNFPDRFSGHQFPNYSSELNVNALLLGDSALYLCASSLEVRGASANIQYFGAGTRLSVL.

This chain links TRBV24-1 with TRBJ2-1; 12 bases are shared with TRBD2. The CDR3 covers 17 residues. V lost 4 bases and J lost 5; bases outside the gene matches: 8. Per germline, CDR1 KGHDR and CDR2 SFDVKD. The CDR3: CATSDPNLAGGNNEQFF. The CDR3 bases are TGTGCCACCAGTGACCCAAACCTAGCGGGAGGGAACAATGAGCAGTTCTTC.

In its sample, this clone was seen once. The junction differs from germline at one of its ends, possibly a read error. The rearrangement joins TRBV2 to TRBJ1-5, with 9 bases aligning to TRBD1. This CDR3 is built from 16 residues. Per the germline V gene, CDR1 is SNHLY and CDR2 is FYNNEI. CDR3 residues: CASSRDRADSSQPQHF. Here the CDR3 DNA reads TGTGCCAGCAGTCGGGACAGGGCCGATAGCAGTCAGCCCCAGCATTTT.

This chain joins TRBV11-2 and TRBJ2-5; 10 bases agree with TRBD2. V lost 1 base, J lost 9 bases, and 11 bases stayed unmatched. The CDR3 is 16 amino acids. Germline-derived CDR1 and CDR2 are SGHAT and FQNNGV. CDR3 sequence (DNA): TGTGCCAGCAGCTTAGGGATAGCGGGGGGTCAAGGGGCCCAGTACTTC. Translating it yields CASSLGIAGGQGAQYF.

This clone was detected only once. The chain is built from TRBV5-4 and TRBJ2-3, with 9 bases lining up with TRBD1. This CDR3 is built from 14 residues. The junction had 3 bases not matched to a gene; V was cut back by 4 bases and J by 3 bases. CDR1 is SGHNT, CDR2 YYREEE, per germline (reference sequence). CDR3 bases: TGTGCCAGCAGCGGGACAGGGACAACAGATACGCAGTATTTT. Its translation: CASSGTGTTDTQYF.

The rearrangement joins TRBV7-9 to TRBJ2-1; D not certain. The germline V and J ends were trimmed by 6 bases and 8 bases, with 11 bases remaining between them. The CDR3 runs 12 residues. The germline V gene encodes CDR1 SEHNR and CDR2 FQNEAQ (reference sequence). The CDR3, as DNA: TGTGCCAGCAGTCAGGTGGTCGATGAGCAGTTCTTC. Protein sequence: CASSQVVDEQFF.

The rearrangement uses TRBV30 and TRBJ1-2, with TRBD1 identical over 8 bases. J lost 1 base, V lost 1 base, and 2 bases had no gene match. The germline V gene has CDR1 GTSNPN and CDR2 SVGIG (reference sequence). This CDR3 spans 14 amino acids. This chain's CDR3 is CAWSGQGLNYGYTF. CDR3 bases: TGTGCCTGGAGTGGACAGGGGCTTAACTATGGCTACACCTTC.

V is TRBV7-9 and J is TRBJ1-4; D gene uncertain. The germline V gene has CDR1 SEHNR and CDR2 FQNEAQ (reference sequence). The CDR3 consists of 16 residues. With 5 bases removed from V and 3 bases from J, the gap between germline ends came to 16 bases. The CDR3 here is CASSPLSTASNEKLFF. The CDR3 DNA sequence: TGTGCCAGCAGCCCCTTATCCACAGCCTCTAATGAAAAACTGTTTTTT.

The chain carries TRBV25-1 and TRBJ2-1; no reliable D call. The germline CDR1 and CDR2 sequences are MGHDK and SYGVNS. Trimming stripped 7 bases from V and 3 bases from J, with 7 bases between. CDR3 length: 12 residues. The CDR3 DNA follows: TGTGCCAGCAACGTCGGCTACAATGAGCAGTTCTTC. Residues: CASNVGYNEQFF. Full variable domain (remainder filled in from reference TRBV25-1 and TRBJ2-1): EADIYQTPRYLVIGTGKKITLECSQTMGHDKMYWYQQDPGMELHLIHYSYGVNSTEKGDLSSESTVSRIRTEHFPLTLESARPSHTSQYLCASNVGYNEQFFGPGTRLTVL.

The chain is built from TRBV9 and TRBJ1-1; 7 bases line up with TRBD1. V lost 1 base to trimming and J lost 7 bases; unmatched junction nucleotides: 4. The germline V gene has CDR1 SGDLS and CDR2 YYNGEE. The CDR3 is 13 amino acids. Here the CDR3 reads CASSVISGGEAFF. CDR3 nucleotides: TGTGCCAGCAGCGTAATCTCAGGGGGTGAAGCTTTCTTT.

Here the CDR3 DNA reads TGTGCCAGCAGCTTGGCGATAAGGACTAGCACAGATACGCAGTATTTT. This sequence encodes CASSLAIRTSTDTQYF. The gene calls are TRBV5-5 and TRBJ2-3; D is possibly TRBD2 (5 bases). Germline V gene data show CDR1 as SGHKS and CDR2 as YYEKEE (reference sequence). Trimming took off 0 bases at V and 0 bases at J, with 11 bases between the two ends. This CDR3 is 16 amino acids long. Supplemented by reference TRBV5-5 and TRBJ2-3, the full variable domain reads DAGVTQSPTHLIKTRGQQVTLRCSPISGHKSVSWYQQVLGQGPQFIFQYYEKEERGRGNFPDRFSARQFPNYSSELNVNALLLGDSALYLCASSLAIRTSTDTQYFGPGTRLTVL.

V and J are TRBV7-8 and TRBJ2-7, with 7 bases fitting TRBD1. V was pared by 3 bases and J by 2 bases, with 10 bases of the junction left unmatched. CDR1 and CDR2 (germline): SGHVS, FQNEAQ. This CDR3 is 16 amino acids long. CDR3 nucleotides: TGTGCCAGCAGCTTCGGACAGGTTTTGAGTCCCTACGAGCAGTACTTC. It codes for CASSFGQVLSPYEQYF.